The rows below give T cell receptor beta chains drawn from one sample of a study of blood T cell repertoires in COVID-19. Only in-frame clones appear in the TCRdb table, and some are missing; sequencing was by immunoSEQ multiplex PCR. Of 200,000 to 250,000 clones listed, roughly 80% are singletons. The sequenced sample was peripheral blood. All receptors come from a woman of 80 years or more with acute or convalescent COVID-19. CDR3s include the opening cysteine and the closing phenylalanine or tryptophan. The order of the fields is V gene, J gene, CDR3 protein.

TRBV30	TRBJ1-6	CAWSTDRMSSYNSPLHF
TRBV5-1	TRBJ1-4	CASSRDRGANEKLFF
TRBV5-4	TRBJ1-4	CASSLGGEDEKLFF
TRBV7-6	TRBJ2-1	CASSLSGETYNEQFF
TRBV5-8	TRBJ1-2	CASSRTGFHGYTF
TRBV30	TRBJ1-4	CAWNSDRGEKLFF
TRBV30	TRBJ1-5	CAWSVSWDSSNQPQHF
TRBV19	TRBJ2-7	CASSTDGRGEQYF
TRBV19	TRBJ2-1	CASSSFGRRGNEQFF
TRBV28	TRBJ1-2	CASNRDRSSYGYTF
TRBV3-1/TRBV3-2	TRBJ2-3	CASSQGGGAQDTQYF
TRBV29-1	TRBJ1-1	CSAEVSGGGTEAFF
TRBV4-2	TRBJ1-3	CASSQDPGQRNTIYF
TRBV6-5	TRBJ2-5	CASRHHSAGAGVQYF
TRBV28	.	CASRRQGPWELFF
TRBV9	TRBJ1-6	CASSFDRGNNSPLHF
TRBV14	TRBJ2-4	CASSPGLGVVRAKNIQYF
TRBV2	TRBJ1-1	CASDHPGGPNTEAFF
TRBV5-1	TRBJ1-1	CASSLDGMNTEAFF
TRBV10-3	TRBJ1-3	CAISDITNSGNTIYF
TRBV11-2	TRBJ1-3	CASSSRTLWTGGNTIYF
TRBV14	TRBJ2-3	CASSQGGLLTDTQYF
TRBV13	TRBJ1-6	CASSLRDRRSPLHF
TRBV6-1	TRBJ1-5	CASSDAAGGDQPQHF
TRBV7-9	TRBJ1-1	CASSPWTENTEAFF
TRBV28	TRBJ2-2	CASSLGQANTGELFF
TRBV3-1/TRBV3-2	TRBJ1-1	CASSQGDRLSEAFF
TRBV5-1	TRBJ2-7	CASSLEGDGYEQYF
TRBV15	TRBJ1-1	CATSRDRLELEAEAFF
TRBV19	TRBJ2-5	CASSPDRMKETQYF
TRBV7-9	TRBJ1-2	CASSPLGQAARFGYTF
TRBV6-2/TRBV6-3	TRBJ2-4	CASSYRGLTKNIQYF
TRBV7-4	TRBJ1-5	CASSPDRGNQPQHF
TRBV11-2	TRBJ2-7	CASSLDFGGPREQYF
TRBV11-2	TRBJ2-1	CASSLSSGVYNEQFF
TRBV23-1	TRBJ2-7	CAARGFNYEQYF
TRBV29-1	TRBJ1-4	CSVGTGAGEKLFF
TRBV19	TRBJ2-1	CASSIVRFRGAGPNEQFF
TRBV12-5	TRBJ1-3	CASTPTGRRNTIYF
TRBV19	TRBJ1-1	CASSLSRGETEAFF
TRBV30	TRBJ1-2	CAWRGTAINYGYTF
TRBV3-1/TRBV3-2	TRBJ2-3	CASSWDFTDTQYF
TRBV7-9	TRBJ2-3	CASSLVQGGTDTQYF
TRBV9	TRBJ2-3	CASSVGSGGALTSTDTQYF
TRBV7-3	TRBJ2-6	CASSLSGSSGANVLTF
TRBV5-1	TRBJ2-1	CASSFAGGPYNEQFF
TRBV19	TRBJ1-4	CASSPTDRNNEKLFF
TRBV7-2	TRBJ2-3	CASSLDRVGTDTQYF
TRBV4-2	TRBJ1-6	CASSQTGQGGNSPLHF
TRBV6-5	TRBJ1-5	CASSLQGNQPQHF
TRBV3-1/TRBV3-2	TRBJ1-1	CASSQVSGTAFF
TRBV9	TRBJ1-3	CASSVEELSGNTIYF
TRBV12-5	TRBJ2-2	CASGLGQGNTGELFF
TRBV25-1	TRBJ1-1	CASSAGQTFAEAFF
TRBV5-1	TRBJ1-3	CASREEQGAGNTIYF
TRBV3-1/TRBV3-2	TRBJ2-5	CASSQDFASVDQETQYF
TRBV7-9	TRBJ2-5	CASSVLGGETQYF